This section outlines one T cell receptor beta chain sequence together with its context. This entry is derived from a study of blood T cell repertoires in COVID-19. Study summary: From the United States, Italy and Spain came samples of acute and convalescent COVID-19.

Clones were sequenced by immunoSEQ multiplex PCR, and TCRdb holds only the in-frame ones, with some missing. The repertoire has 190,000 or so clones, 70% to 80% of them found once; the top ten carry approximately 13%. From germline, CDR1 is LGHDT and CDR2 YNNKEL (reference sequence). The CDR3 consists of 14 residues. V shed 0 bases, J shed 8 bases, and the junction held 6 bases outside the gene matches. This chain links TRBV3-1 (or the pseudogene TRBV3-2) with TRBJ1-2, with TRBD1 matching 7 bases. The receptor's source is a man between 50 and 59 years old who had recovered from COVID-19. Sequencing was carried out using peripheral blood. The CDR3 bases are TGTGCCAGCAGCCAAGAGAAGGGGGCGAGGGGCTACACCTTC. Translation: CASSQEKGARGYTF.